Sequencing of this T cell receptor (beta chain) was carried out in a study of response to subunit inactivated influenza vaccine. Study observations and caveats: New T cells are recruited in small numbers by each seasonal influenza vaccination, according to the authors' suggestion.

TCRdb ran MiXCR on the RT-PCR reads and lists one entry per CDR3 protein. This sample carries more than 150,000 distinct CDR3 sequences, around 8.8% of them seen once, and the ten largest clones take 11%. Notes on this clonotype: The target antigen is unknown.

CDR1 and CDR2 from the germline V gene are MNHEY and SVGEGT. The germline V and J ends were trimmed by 0 bases and 7 bases, with 10 bases remaining between them. This CDR3 comprises 14 residues. The chain carries TRBV6-2 or TRBV6-3 and TRBJ2-4; possibly TRBD1 for D (7 bases). This TCR came from a middle-aged man who received an inactivated influenza vaccine. Sequencing was performed on non-naive T cells sorted from PBMCs, taken on the day of vaccination. The CDR3 here is CASSYSSGGNIQYF. The DNA for the CDR3 is TGTGCCAGCAGTTACTCCTCAGGGGGGAACATTCAGTACTTC.